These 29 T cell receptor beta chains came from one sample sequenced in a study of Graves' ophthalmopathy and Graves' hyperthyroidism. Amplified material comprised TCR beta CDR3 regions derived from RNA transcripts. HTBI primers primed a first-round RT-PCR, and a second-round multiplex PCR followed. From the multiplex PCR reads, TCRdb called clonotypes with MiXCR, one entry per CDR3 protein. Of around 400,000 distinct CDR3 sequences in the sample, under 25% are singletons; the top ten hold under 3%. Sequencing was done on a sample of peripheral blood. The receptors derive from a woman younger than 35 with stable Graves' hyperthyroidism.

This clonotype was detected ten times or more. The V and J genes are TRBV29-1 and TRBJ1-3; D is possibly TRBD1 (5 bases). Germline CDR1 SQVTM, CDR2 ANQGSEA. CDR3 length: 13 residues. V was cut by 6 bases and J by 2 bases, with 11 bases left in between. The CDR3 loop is CSVQGNPGNTIYF. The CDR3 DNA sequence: TGCAGCGTGCAGGGAAACCCTGGAAACACCATATATTTT. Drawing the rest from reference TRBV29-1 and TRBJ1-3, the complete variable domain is SAVISQKPSRDICQRGTSLTIQCQVDSQVTMMFWYRQQPGQSLTLIATANQGSEATYESGFVIDKFPISRPNLTFSTLTVSNMSPEDSSIYLCSVQGNPGNTIYFGEGSWLTVV.

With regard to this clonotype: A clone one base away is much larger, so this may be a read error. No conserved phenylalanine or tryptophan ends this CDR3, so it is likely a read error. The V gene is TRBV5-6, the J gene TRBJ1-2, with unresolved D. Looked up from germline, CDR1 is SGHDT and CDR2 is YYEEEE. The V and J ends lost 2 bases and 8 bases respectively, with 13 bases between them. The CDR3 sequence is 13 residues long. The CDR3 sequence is CASSLVPFGGYTV. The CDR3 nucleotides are TGTGCCAGCAGCTTAGTACCATTCGGCGGCTACACCGTC.

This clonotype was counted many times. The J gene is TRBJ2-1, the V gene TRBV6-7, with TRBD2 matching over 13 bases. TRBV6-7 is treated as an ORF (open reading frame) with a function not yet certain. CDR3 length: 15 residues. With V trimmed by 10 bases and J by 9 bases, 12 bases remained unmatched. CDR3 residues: CATHSRTSGSPEQFF. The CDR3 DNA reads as TGTGCCACCCATAGCAGGACTAGCGGGAGTCCTGAGCAGTTCTTC.

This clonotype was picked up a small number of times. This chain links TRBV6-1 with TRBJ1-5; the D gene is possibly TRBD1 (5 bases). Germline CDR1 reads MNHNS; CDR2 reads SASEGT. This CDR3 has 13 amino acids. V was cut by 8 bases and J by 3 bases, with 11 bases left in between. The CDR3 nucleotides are TGTGCCAGCGGTCGGGGACTCAATCAGCCCCAGCATTTT. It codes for CASGRGLNQPQHF.

The CDR3 protein is CASSFGQPSTDTQYF. In DNA form, the CDR3 reads TGTGCCAGCAGTTTCGGGCAACCTAGCACAGATACGCAGTATTTT. The rearrangement uses TRBV12-3 or TRBV12-4 and TRBJ2-3; no reliable D call. The CDR3 is made up of 15 amino acids. V gave up 3 bases and J gave up 0 bases, with 10 bases separating them.

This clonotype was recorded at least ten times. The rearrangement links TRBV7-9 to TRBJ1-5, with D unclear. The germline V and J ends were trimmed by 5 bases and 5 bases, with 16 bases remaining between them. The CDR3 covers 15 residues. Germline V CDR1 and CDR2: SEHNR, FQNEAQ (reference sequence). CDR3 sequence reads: CASSPDGRLDQPQHF. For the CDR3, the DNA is TGTGCCAGCAGCCCGGACGGCAGACTAGATCAGCCCCAGCATTTT.

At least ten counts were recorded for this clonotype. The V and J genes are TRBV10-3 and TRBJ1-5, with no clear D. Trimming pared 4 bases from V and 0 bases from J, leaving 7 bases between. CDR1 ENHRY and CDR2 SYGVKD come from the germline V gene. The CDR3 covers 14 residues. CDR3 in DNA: TGTGCCATCAGTGGGCAGAGTAGCAATCAGCCCCAGCATTTT. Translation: CAISGQSSNQPQHF.

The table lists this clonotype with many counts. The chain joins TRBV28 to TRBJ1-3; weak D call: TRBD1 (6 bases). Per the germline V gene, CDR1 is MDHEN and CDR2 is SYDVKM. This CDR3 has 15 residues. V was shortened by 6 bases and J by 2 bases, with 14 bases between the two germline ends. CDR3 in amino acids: CASSLRGGTGNTIYF. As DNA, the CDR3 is TGTGCCAGCAGCCTCCGGGGGGGCACTGGAAACACCATATATTTT. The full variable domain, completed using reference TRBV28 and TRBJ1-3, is DVKVTQSSRYLVKRTGEKVFLECVQDMDHENMFWYRQDPGLGLRLIYFSYDVKMKEKGDIPEGYSVSREKKERFSLILESASTNQTSMYLCASSLRGGTGNTIYFGEGSWLTVV.

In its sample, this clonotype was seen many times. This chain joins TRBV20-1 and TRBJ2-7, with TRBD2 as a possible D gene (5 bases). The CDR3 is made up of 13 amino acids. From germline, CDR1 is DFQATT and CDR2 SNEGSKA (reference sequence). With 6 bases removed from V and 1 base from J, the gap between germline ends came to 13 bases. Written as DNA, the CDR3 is TGCAGTGCCACACTTGGACTTTCCTACGAGCAGTACTTC. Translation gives CSATLGLSYEQYF.

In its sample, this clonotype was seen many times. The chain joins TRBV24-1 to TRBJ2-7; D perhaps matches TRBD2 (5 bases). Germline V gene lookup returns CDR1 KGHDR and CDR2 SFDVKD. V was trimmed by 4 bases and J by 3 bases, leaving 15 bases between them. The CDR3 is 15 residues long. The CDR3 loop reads CATSEGGGLFYEQYF. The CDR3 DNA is TGTGCCACCAGTGAGGGTGGAGGACTCTTCTACGAGCAGTACTTC.

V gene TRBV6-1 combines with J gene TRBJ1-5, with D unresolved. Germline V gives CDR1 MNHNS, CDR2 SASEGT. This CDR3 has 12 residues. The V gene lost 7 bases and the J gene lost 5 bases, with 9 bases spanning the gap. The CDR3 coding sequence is TGTGCCAGCAAACTCGGAGATCAGCCCCAGCATTTT. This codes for CASKLGDQPQHF.

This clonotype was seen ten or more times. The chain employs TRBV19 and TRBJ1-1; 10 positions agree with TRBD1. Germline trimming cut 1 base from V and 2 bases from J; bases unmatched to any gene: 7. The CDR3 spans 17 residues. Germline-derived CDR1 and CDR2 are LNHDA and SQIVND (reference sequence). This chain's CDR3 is CASSIGQGAFVNTEAFF. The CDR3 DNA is TGTGCCAGTAGTATAGGACAGGGGGCGTTCGTTAACACTGAAGCTTTCTTT.

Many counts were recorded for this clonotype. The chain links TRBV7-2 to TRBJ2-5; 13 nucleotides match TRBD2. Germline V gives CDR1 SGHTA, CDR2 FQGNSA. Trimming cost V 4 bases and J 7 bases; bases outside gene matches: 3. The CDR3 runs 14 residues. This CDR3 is CASSSWTSGGTQYF. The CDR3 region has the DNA TGTGCCAGCAGCTCTTGGACTAGCGGGGGGACCCAGTACTTC.

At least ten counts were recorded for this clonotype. The CDR3 nucleotides are TGTGCCAGCAGTGAACTGACAGGCGAGTATGGCTACACCTTC. Amino acids: CASSELTGEYGYTF. This chain joins TRBV6-1 and TRBJ1-2; maybe TRBD1 (6 bases). The CDR3 covers 14 residues. V gave up 2 bases and J gave up 5 bases, with 12 bases separating them. Germline V gene sequence: CDR1 MNHNS, CDR2 SASEGT.

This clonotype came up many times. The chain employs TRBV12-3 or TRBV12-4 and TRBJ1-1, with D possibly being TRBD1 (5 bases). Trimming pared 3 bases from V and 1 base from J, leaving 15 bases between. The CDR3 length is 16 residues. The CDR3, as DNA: TGTGCCAGCAGTTTGGTAGGGCAGGGTCGGAACACTGAAGCTTTCTTT. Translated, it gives CASSLVGQGRNTEAFF.

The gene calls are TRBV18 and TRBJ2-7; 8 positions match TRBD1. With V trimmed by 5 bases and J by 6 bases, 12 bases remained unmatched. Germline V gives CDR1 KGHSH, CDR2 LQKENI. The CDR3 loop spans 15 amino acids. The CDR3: CASSGFGQGRVEQYF. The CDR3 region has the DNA TGTGCCAGCTCAGGCTTCGGACAGGGTAGGGTCGAGCAGTACTTC.

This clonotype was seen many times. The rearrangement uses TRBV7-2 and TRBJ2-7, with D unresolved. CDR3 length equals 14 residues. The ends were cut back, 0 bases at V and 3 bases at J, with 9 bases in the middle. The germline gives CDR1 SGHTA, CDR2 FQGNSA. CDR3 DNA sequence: TGTGCCAGCAGCTTAGCTGGGTCCCACTACGAGCAGTACTTC. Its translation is CASSLAGSHYEQYF.

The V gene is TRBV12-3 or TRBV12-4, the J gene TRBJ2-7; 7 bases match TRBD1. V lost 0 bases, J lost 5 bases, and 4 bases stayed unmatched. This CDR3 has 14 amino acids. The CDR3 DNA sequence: TGTGCCAGCAGTTTAGCAGGGGGCGCGGACGAGCAGTACTTC. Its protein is CASSLAGGADEQYF.

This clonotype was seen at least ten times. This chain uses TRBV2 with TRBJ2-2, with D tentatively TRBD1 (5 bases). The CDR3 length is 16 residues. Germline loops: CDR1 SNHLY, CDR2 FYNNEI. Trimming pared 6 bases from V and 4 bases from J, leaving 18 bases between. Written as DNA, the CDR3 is TGTGCCAGCAGAGTACAGGCCTATGCGCGCACCGGGGAGCTGTTTTTT. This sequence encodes CASRVQAYARTGELFF.

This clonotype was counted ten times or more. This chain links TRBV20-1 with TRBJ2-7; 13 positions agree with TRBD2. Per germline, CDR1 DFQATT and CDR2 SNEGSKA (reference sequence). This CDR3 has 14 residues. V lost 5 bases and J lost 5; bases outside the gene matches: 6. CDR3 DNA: TGCAGTGCTCATCCGGGACTAGCGGGAAACGAGCAGTACTTC. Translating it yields CSAHPGLAGNEQYF.

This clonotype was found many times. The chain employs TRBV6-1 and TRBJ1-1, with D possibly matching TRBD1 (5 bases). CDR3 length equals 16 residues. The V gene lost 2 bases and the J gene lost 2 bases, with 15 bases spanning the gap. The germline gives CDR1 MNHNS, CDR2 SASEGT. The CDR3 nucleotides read TGTGCCAGCAGTGAATTCCGGGGCAGGCTAAACACTGAAGCTTTCTTT. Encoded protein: CASSEFRGRLNTEAFF.

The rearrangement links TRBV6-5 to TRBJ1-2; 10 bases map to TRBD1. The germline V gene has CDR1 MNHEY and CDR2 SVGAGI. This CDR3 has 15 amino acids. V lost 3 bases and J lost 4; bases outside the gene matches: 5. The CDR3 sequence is CASSYGQGVGYGYTF. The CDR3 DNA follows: TGTGCCAGCAGTTATGGACAGGGGGTGGGCTATGGCTACACCTTC.

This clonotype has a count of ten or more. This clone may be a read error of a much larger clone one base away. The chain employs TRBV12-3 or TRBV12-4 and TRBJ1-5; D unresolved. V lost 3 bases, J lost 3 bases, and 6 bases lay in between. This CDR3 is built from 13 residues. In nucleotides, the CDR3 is TGTGCCAGCAGTTTGGGGTTCAATCAGCCCCAGCATTTT. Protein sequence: CASSLGFNQPQHF.

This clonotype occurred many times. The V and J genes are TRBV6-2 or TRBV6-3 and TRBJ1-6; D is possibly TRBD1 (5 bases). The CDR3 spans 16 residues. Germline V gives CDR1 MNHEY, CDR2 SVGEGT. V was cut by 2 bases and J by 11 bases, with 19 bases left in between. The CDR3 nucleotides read TGTGCCAGCAGTTACCGAGTGGGGAGGGGAGGACCACCCCTCCACTTT. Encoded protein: CASSYRVGRGGPPLHF.

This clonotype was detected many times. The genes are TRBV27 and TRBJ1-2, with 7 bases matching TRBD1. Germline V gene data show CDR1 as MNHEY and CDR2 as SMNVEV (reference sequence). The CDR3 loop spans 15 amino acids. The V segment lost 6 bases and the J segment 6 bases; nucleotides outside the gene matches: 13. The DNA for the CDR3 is TGTGCCAGCAGCATAAAGGGGCCCAGGGGGAATGGCTACACCTTC. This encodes CASSIKGPRGNGYTF.

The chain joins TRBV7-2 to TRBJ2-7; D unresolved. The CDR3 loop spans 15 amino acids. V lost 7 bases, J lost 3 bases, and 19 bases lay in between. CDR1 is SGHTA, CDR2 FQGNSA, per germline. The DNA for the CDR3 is TGTGCCAGCATGATACAGCCCGGAAAAATCTACGAGCAGTACTTC. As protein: CASMIQPGKIYEQYF.

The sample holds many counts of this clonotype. CDR3 nucleotides: TGTGCCTGGAGTGTTTGGCCGAACACTGAAGCTTTCTTT. It translates to CAWSVWPNTEAFF. The chain couples TRBV30 to TRBJ1-1, with D unresolved. This CDR3 spans 13 amino acids. The V and J ends lost 0 bases and 1 base respectively, with 6 bases between them. CDR1 GTSNPN and CDR2 SVGIG come from the germline V gene (reference sequence).

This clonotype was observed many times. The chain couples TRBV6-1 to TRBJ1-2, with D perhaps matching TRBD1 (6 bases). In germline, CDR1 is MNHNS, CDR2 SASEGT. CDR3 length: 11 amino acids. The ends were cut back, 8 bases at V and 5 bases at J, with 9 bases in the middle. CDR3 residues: CASGDIYGYTF. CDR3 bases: TGTGCCAGCGGGGACATTTATGGCTACACCTTC.

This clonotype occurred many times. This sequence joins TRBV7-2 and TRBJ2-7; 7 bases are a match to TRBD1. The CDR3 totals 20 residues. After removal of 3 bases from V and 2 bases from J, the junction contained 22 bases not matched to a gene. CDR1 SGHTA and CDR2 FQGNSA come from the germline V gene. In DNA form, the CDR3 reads TGTGCCAGCAGCTTCCTACCCAATACAGGGGTCAAGGCCGCCCCCTACGAGCAGTACTTC. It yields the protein CASSFLPNTGVKAAPYEQYF.